The present entry profiles one T cell receptor (beta chain) with its context. V was trimmed by 4 bases and J by 4 bases, leaving 17 bases between them. The CDR3 runs 15 residues. The germline V gene has CDR1 SGHNT and CDR2 YYREEE (reference sequence). This entry belongs to a study of human T cells and chemical hapten exposure. Time point denoted: pre-sensitization, week 0. Treatment noted: therapeutic diphenylcyclopropenone sensitization with weekly scalp DPC. TCRdb re-derived calls from the RACE reads in MiXCR, one entry per CDR3 protein. The sample shows 250,000 or so distinct CDR3 sequences, just under 8% of them seen only once.

This chain uses TRBV5-4 with TRBJ2-5; tentative D call: TRBD1 (6 bases). The sample was whole blood, taken in connection with sensitization to the hapten diphenylcyclopropenone (DPC). The receptor was derived from a man aged 18 to 35 with alopecia areata. Some clones in this sample may be carry-over from other donors' samples. CDR3 DNA: TGTGCCAGCAGCCCAGCTAAGGACAGAGGAGAGACCCAGTACTTC. Amino acids: CASSPAKDRGETQYF.